This TCR beta chain was found in a study of blood T cell repertoires in COVID-19. Per the study methods: Reference gene primer amplification gave nucleated cell count estimates. Generated by immunoSEQ multiplex PCR, the TCRdb table keeps only in-frame clones and is missing some. That table gives V, J and clone size, and the DNA gave D and trimming. The data contain 350,000 to 450,000 clones, roughly 90% of them singletons. This clone appeared once. This CDR3 comprises 16 residues. Between the trimmed V and J ends, which lost 0 bases and 4 bases, there was a span of 16 bases. CDR1 and CDR2 (germline): SGDLS, YYNGEE.

V and J are TRBV9 and TRBJ1-2, with D possibly TRBD1 on 6 matching bases. The sample was peripheral blood. The TCR comes from a man between 35 and 55 years old with acute or convalescent COVID-19. The DNA for the CDR3 is TGTGCCAGCAGCGTAGAGGGAGGGGACACACCCTATGGCTACACCTTC. Translation gives CASSVEGGDTPYGYTF.